Below, 27 T cell receptor beta chains from the same sample are listed, as sequenced in a study of T cells expressing NK-cell markers. TCRdb reprocessed the 5' RACE reads, with one entry per CDR3 protein and no DNA. This sample lists 150,000 or so distinct CDR3 sequences; its ten largest clones have about 18%. What was sequenced was blood T cells: a sorted CD56 or NKG2C T cell subset, CD4+ or CD8+ T cells, or bulk PBMC T cells (not recorded which). All receptors derive from a woman between 18 and 69 years old in good health.

The genes are TRBV20-1 and TRBJ2-1. CDR1 and CDR2 from the germline V gene are DFQATT and SNEGSKA (reference sequence). The CDR3 runs 14 residues. CDR3 residues: CSALSHGLYNEQFF.

The CDR3 reads CASSLRGGQGYGYTF. V gene TRBV5-1 combines with J gene TRBJ1-2; TCRdb picks TRBD1, but there is no DNA to check that call. The CDR3 spans 15 residues. Germline values: CDR1 SGHRS, CDR2 YFSETQ.

CDR3 loop: CSAARSVATMEQYF. V and J are TRBV20-1 and TRBJ2-7; TCRdb selects TRBD2, and the lack of DNA leaves this call unchecked. The CDR3 extends over 14 amino acids. The germline CDR1 and CDR2 sequences are DFQATT and SNEGSKA (reference sequence).

The chain employs TRBV7-2 and TRBJ2-3; checking the TCRdb D call of TRBD2 is not possible without DNA. This CDR3 is 15 amino acids long. CDR1 is SGHTA and CDR2 is FQGNSA in the germline V gene. Here the CDR3 reads CASSPKRGYTDTQYF.

The chain has TRBV3-1 and TRBJ2-3; the D call of TRBD2 rests on TCRdb alone, since no DNA is present to check it. CDR1 is LGHDT and CDR2 is YNNKEL in the germline V gene (reference sequence). The CDR3 has 13 amino acids. Here the CDR3 reads CASSQISGGAQYF.

The J gene is TRBJ1-5, the V gene TRBV30. Germline V gene lookup returns CDR1 GTSNPN and CDR2 SVGIG (reference sequence). CDR3 length: 14 residues. CDR3 region: CAWDYGGGNQPQHF.

The chain joins TRBV19 to TRBJ2-2; TCRdb outputs TRBD1, but without DNA this stays unchecked. Germline V gives CDR1 LNHDA, CDR2 SQIVND (reference sequence). The CDR3 sequence is 15 residues long. CDR3 protein: CASRQGATNTGELFF.

This rearrangement joins TRBV10-3 to TRBJ1-2. CDR3 size: 14 residues. CDR1 is ENHRY and CDR2 is SYGVKD in the germline V gene. Here the CDR3 reads CAISELGRIEGYTF.

The genes are TRBV11-2 and TRBJ2-2; TCRdb's D call of TRBD2 is untestable without DNA. This CDR3 comprises 17 residues. Germline V CDR1 and CDR2: SGHAT, FQNNGV. CDR3 residues: CASSPLGLAGVTGELFF. The entire variable domain, with the rest obtained from reference TRBV11-2 and TRBJ2-2, is as follows: EAGVAQSPRYKIIEKRQSVAFWCNPISGHATLYWYQQILGQGPKLLIQFQNNGVVDDSQLPKDRFSAERLKGVDSTLKIQPAKLEDSAVYLCASSPLGLAGVTGELFFGEGSRLTVL.

The chain is built from TRBV20-1 and TRBJ2-1; TCRdb's assignment of TRBD2 cannot be checked, as there is no DNA. The CDR3 is 14 amino acids. From germline, CDR1 is DFQATT and CDR2 SNEGSKA (reference sequence). CDR3 region: CSAKTSGSNDEQFF.

This chain joins TRBV6-6 and TRBJ1-1. CDR3 length: 11 amino acids. Germline assignment: CDR1 MNHNY and CDR2 SVGAGI (reference sequence). The chain's CDR3 is CASSYNLVAFF.

The chain is built from TRBV6-1 and TRBJ1-1; there is no DNA to check the TCRdb D call of TRBD1. This CDR3 comprises 14 residues. CDR1 and CDR2 from the germline V gene are MNHNS and SASEGT. The CDR3 sequence: CAAGGWGLGTEAFF.

The chain uses TRBV20-1 and TRBJ1-1; checking the TCRdb D call of TRBD1 is not possible without DNA. The CDR3 spans 14 residues. Looked up from germline, CDR1 is DFQATT and CDR2 is SNEGSKA (reference sequence). CDR3 in amino acids: CSAKGQGTNTEAFF.

V usage is TRBV7-2 and J usage is TRBJ1-1. The CDR3 is 14 amino acids. CDR1 is SGHTA, CDR2 FQGNSA, per germline. The CDR3 reads CASSADRATGEAFF.

The chain carries TRBV12-3 or TRBV12-4 and TRBJ2-2; as DNA is missing, the TRBD1 call by TCRdb cannot be tested. The CDR3 is 16 amino acids. The CDR3 loop is CASSLRGGRDTGELFF.

The rearrangement joins TRBV21-1 to TRBJ2-5; TCRdb calls TRBD1, which cannot be checked without DNA. TRBV21-1 is tagged as a pseudogene. The CDR3 consists of 18 residues. The CDR3 reads CASSKVSSGTRGKETQYF.

V and J are TRBV5-1 and TRBJ2-7; TCRdb's D gene call, TRBD1, goes unchecked for lack of DNA. The germline V gene has CDR1 SGHRS and CDR2 YFSETQ. This CDR3 region has 15 residues. The CDR3 region is CASRIGIGGLGEQYF.

The chain's CDR3 is CASSGQGQGRTNTQYF. V and J are TRBV28 and TRBJ2-3; TCRdb designates TRBD1, a call that cannot be tested without DNA. CDR1 MDHEN and CDR2 SYDVKM come from the germline V gene. There are 16 residues in the CDR3.

V is TRBV2 and J is TRBJ2-1; as DNA is missing, the TRBD2 call by TCRdb cannot be tested. The CDR3 contains 15 residues. From germline, CDR1 is SNHLY and CDR2 FYNNEI. This chain's CDR3 is CASRAGLSGKNEQFF.

This chain links TRBV7-9 with TRBJ2-2; the TCRdb D gene call, TRBD1, has no DNA to confirm it. Germline CDR1 and CDR2: SEHNR and FQNEAQ (reference sequence). This CDR3 has 15 amino acids. This CDR3 is CASSSGQGNTGELFF.

The gene calls are TRBV5-6 and TRBJ2-1; TCRdb's D call, TRBD1, is unchecked because there is no DNA. The CDR3 runs to 11 residues. CDR1 and CDR2 from the germline V gene are SGHDT and YYEEEE. This chain's CDR3 is CASSLEGPQFF.

J is TRBJ2-3 and V is TRBV7-8; TCRdb gives TRBD1 as the D gene, but with no DNA this cannot be confirmed. CDR3 length: 15 amino acids. Germline CDR1 SGHVS, CDR2 FQNEAQ. Here the CDR3 reads CASSPAGLGTDTQYF.

This rearrangement joins TRBV20-1 to TRBJ2-5; TCRdb selects TRBD2, and the lack of DNA leaves this call unchecked. The V gene's germline CDR1 is DFQATT and CDR2 SNEGSKA (reference sequence). The CDR3 totals 15 residues. The CDR3 sequence: CSARDLSSGRETQYF.

The rearrangement joins TRBV12-3 or TRBV12-4 to TRBJ2-7. There are 15 residues in the CDR3. The chain's CDR3 is CASSLSSGNSYEQYF.

The chain employs TRBV19 and TRBJ1-5; TCRdb's D call of TRBD1 is untestable without DNA. Germline V gene sequence: CDR1 LNHDA, CDR2 SQIVND (reference sequence). The CDR3 has 14 amino acids. The CDR3 sequence: CASSRGADNQPQHF.

The J gene is TRBJ1-6, the V gene TRBV5-1; absent DNA, TCRdb's TRBD1 call cannot be checked. CDR3 size: 16 residues. Germline V CDR1 and CDR2: SGHRS, YFSETQ. The CDR3 reads CASSLSVRGHNSPLHF.

J is TRBJ2-2 and V is TRBV5-1; TCRdb selects TRBD2, and the lack of DNA leaves this call unchecked. The germline V gene encodes CDR1 SGHRS and CDR2 YFSETQ. CDR3 length equals 20 residues. CDR3 loop: CASSDTGTSGGWLNTGELFF.